These 13 T cell receptor beta chains share one sample of origin, sequenced in a study of cytomegalovirus exposure and HLA in healthy donors. Primers included in the PCR were 60 Vbeta and 13 Jbeta primers. Some clones are missing from TCRdb's copy, which holds only in-frame ones; the method was immunoSEQ multiplex PCR. The sample includes around 80,000 clones. The sample was PBMCs. The receptors come from a man aged 40-55 years in good health and CMV-seronegative.

The CDR3 sequence: CASNGQGMGGYTF. CDR3 nucleotide sequence: TGTGCCAGCAACGGACAGGGGATGGGCGGCTACACCTTC. V and J are TRBV9 and TRBJ1-2; 9 bases line up with TRBD1. Germline CDR1 SGDLS, CDR2 YYNGEE. Trimming took 6 bases from V and 8 from J; bases not matched to a gene: 8. The CDR3 has 13 amino acids.

V and J are TRBV19 and TRBJ1-4; 10 bases map to TRBD1. V was pared by 5 bases and J by 8 bases, with 5 bases of the junction left unmatched. Germline CDR1 reads LNHDA; CDR2 reads SQIVND (reference sequence). CDR3 length: 14 residues. The CDR3 reads CASSPWDRGEKLFF. The CDR3 nucleotides read TGTGCCAGTAGTCCCTGGGACAGGGGCGAAAAACTGTTTTTT.

The CDR3 here is CASSLGLQYSNQPQHF. CDR3 DNA sequence: TGTGCCAGCAGCTTGGGGCTGCAGTATAGCAATCAGCCCCAGCATTTT. The chain has TRBV5-5 and TRBJ1-5; no clear D gene. The CDR3 is 16 amino acids. The ends were cut back, 0 bases at V and 0 bases at J, with 10 bases in the middle. CDR1 and CDR2 from the germline V gene are SGHKS and YYEKEE (reference sequence).

This clone ranks as medium-sized in terms of frequency. The chain carries TRBV5-1 and TRBJ1-1; 8 nucleotides match TRBD1. After removal of 3 bases from V and 2 bases from J, the junction contained 6 bases not matched to a gene. Looked up from germline, CDR1 is SGHRS and CDR2 is YFSETQ. The CDR3 loop spans 15 amino acids. The CDR3, as DNA: TGCGCCAGCAGCTCGTACGCAGGGGGCAACACTGAAGCTTTCTTT. This encodes CASSSYAGGNTEAFF. The full variable domain, rest sourced from reference TRBV5-1 and TRBJ1-1, is KAGVTQTPRYLIKTRGQQVTLSCSPISGHRSVSWYQQTPGQGLQFLFEYFSETQRNKGNFPGRFSGRQFSNSRSEMNVSTLELGDSALYLCASSSYAGGNTEAFFGQGTRLTVV.

The chain joins TRBV10-3 to TRBJ1-1; 8 positions agree with TRBD1. There are 16 residues in the CDR3. The V and J ends lost 0 bases and 1 base, in that order; junction bases with no gene match: 4. CDR1 is ENHRY and CDR2 is SYGVKD in the germline V gene. The CDR3 spells CAISESLGQGNTEAFF. CDR3 coding DNA: TGTGCCATCAGTGAGTCTCTCGGACAGGGGAACACTGAAGCTTTCTTT.

This chain uses TRBV7-2 with TRBJ2-6; weak D call: TRBD1 (5 bases). Looked up from germline, CDR1 is SGHTA and CDR2 is FQGNSA. The CDR3 runs 14 residues. V shed 8 bases and J shed 0 bases, with 8 bases lying between them. CDR3: CASRQTSGANVLTF. CDR3 in DNA: TGTGCCAGCCGACAGACCTCTGGGGCCAACGTCCTGACTTTC.

V gene TRBV7-9 combines with J gene TRBJ2-1, with 15 positions matching TRBD2. CDR3 length equals 15 residues. Germline V gives CDR1 SEHNR, CDR2 FQNEAQ (reference sequence). Germline trimming cut 3 bases from V and 6 bases from J; bases unmatched to any gene: 0. CDR3 bases: TGTGCCAGCAGCTTGGGACTAGCGGGAGGCAATGAGCAGTTCTTC. Amino acid sequence: CASSLGLAGGNEQFF.

The chain couples TRBV5-5 to TRBJ2-1; the D is unclear. V was shortened by 0 bases and J by 6 bases, with 13 bases between the two germline ends. CDR1 is SGHKS, CDR2 YYEKEE, per germline (reference sequence). The CDR3 extends over 15 amino acids. The CDR3 sequence is CASSLVLGSGNEQFF. The CDR3 nucleotides read TGTGCCAGCAGCTTGGTTCTAGGATCCGGCAATGAGCAGTTCTTC.

This rearrangement joins TRBV12-5 to TRBJ1-2; D gene ambiguous. V lost 6 bases, J lost 8 bases, and 13 bases lay in between. Per the germline V gene, CDR1 is LGHNT and CDR2 is FRNRAP. The CDR3 is 12 residues long. The CDR3 DNA sequence: TGTGCTAGTGGCTCTACAGCTGGCGGCTACACCTTC. Its translation is CASGSTAGGYTF.

This CDR3 is CASSVRLAGANTQYF. Here the CDR3 DNA reads TGTGCCAGCAGCGTAAGACTAGCGGGGGCGAATACGCAGTATTTT. The J gene is TRBJ2-3, the V gene TRBV9; the match to TRBD2 covers 12 bases. Germline CDR1 and CDR2: SGDLS and YYNGEE. The CDR3 totals 15 residues. V lost 1 base and J lost 7; bases outside the gene matches: 4.

The rearrangement uses TRBV5-8 and TRBJ2-3, with TRBD2 matching over 8 bases. Unmatched junction bases numbered 6, after V lost 1 base and J lost 5 bases. This CDR3 is 15 amino acids long. CDR1 is SGHTS and CDR2 is YDEGEE in the germline V gene. CDR3 sequence (DNA): TGTGCCAGCAGCTTGACTAGCGGTGGGATAGATACGCAGTATTTT. Encoded protein: CASSLTSGGIDTQYF. Drawing the rest from reference TRBV5-8 and TRBJ2-3, the complete variable domain is EAGVTQSPTHLIKTRGQQATLRCSPISGHTSVYWYQQALGLGLQFLLWYDEGEERNRGNFPPRFSGRQFPNYSSELNVNALELEDSALYLCASSLTSGGIDTQYFGPGTRLTVL.

This chain connects TRBV5-8 to TRBJ2-5, with 12 bases identical to TRBD2. Trimming took 0 bases from V and 2 from J; bases not matched to a gene: 5. Germline CDR1 reads SGHTS; CDR2 reads YDEGEE. The CDR3 length is 17 residues. The CDR3 spells CASSLGGLAGGQETQYF. The CDR3 bases are TGTGCCAGCAGCTTGGGAGGCCTAGCGGGAGGGCAAGAGACCCAGTACTTC. Variable domain in full (rest from reference TRBV5-8 and TRBJ2-5): EAGVTQSPTHLIKTRGQQATLRCSPISGHTSVYWYQQALGLGLQFLLWYDEGEERNRGNFPPRFSGRQFPNYSSELNVNALELEDSALYLCASSLGGLAGGQETQYFGPGTRLLVL.

The rearrangement joins TRBV18 to TRBJ2-5, with D tentatively TRBD2 (5 bases). TRBJ2-7 matches the DNA end more closely, so the J call is doubtful. Per the germline V gene, CDR1 is KGHSH and CDR2 is LQKENI. CDR3 length: 15 amino acids. In DNA, the CDR3 is TGTGCCAGCAACCTTCAGAGGGTGGACTCCTACGAGCAGTACTTC. It encodes CASNLQRVDSYEQYF.